One sample yielded the 20 T cell receptor beta chains listed below, sequenced in a study of prognosis after radiotherapy for stage I lung cancer. Genomic DNA was the source, and TCR beta CDR3 was amplified from it by two-round multiplex PCR. With primers specific to each TRBV and TRBJ gene, the first-round PCR was performed. TCRdb used MiXCR to reprocess the multiplex PCR reads, holding one entry per CDR3 protein. This sample has some 56,000 distinct CDR3 sequences; less than 30% occur once, and the top ten carry around 8.1%. The sample in question was PBMCs, obtained before or after stereotactic body radiation therapy (not recorded which). The receptors stem from a donor of 50 years or more with non-small cell lung cancer.

In regard to this clonotype: An end of the junction does not agree with germline; a read error may underlie this. J is TRBJ2-3 and V is TRBV7-2; no firm D call. The length of the CDR3 is 11 residues. Germline V gene lookup returns CDR1 SGHTA and CDR2 FQGNSA. The CDR3 spells CASSQLDTQCF. The CDR3 DNA is TGTGCCAGCAGCCAGCTAGATACGCAGTGTTTT.

CDR3 nucleotide sequence: TGCAGTGCGGCGGACAGGGTCGATGAAGCTTTCTTT. Translating it yields CSAADRVDEAFF. V usage is TRBV20-1 and J usage is TRBJ1-1; TRBD1 agrees at 8 bases. Germline V gene data show CDR1 as DFQATT and CDR2 as SNEGSKA (reference sequence). The J segment lost 7 bases and the V segment lost 6 bases, leaving 7 bases of the junction unmatched. CDR3 size: 12 residues.

This clonotype was seen at least ten times. The rearrangement links TRBV5-1 to TRBJ2-1; a weak D match, TRBD2 (6 bases). Looked up from germline, CDR1 is SGHRS and CDR2 is YFSETQ. The CDR3 has 16 residues. Trimming left V 0 bases short and J 0 bases short, with 10 bases between. The CDR3 loop is CASSLVGGVSYNEQFF. For the CDR3, the DNA is TGCGCCAGCAGCTTGGTAGGAGGGGTCTCCTACAATGAGCAGTTCTTC.

The J gene is TRBJ2-5, the V gene TRBV7-9; D gene ambiguous. CDR3 size: 13 residues. V lost 5 bases to trimming and J lost 5 bases, with 12 bases between them. Germline CDR1 and CDR2: SEHNR and FQNEAQ (reference sequence). CDR3 sequence reads: CASSPRLPETQYF. The CDR3 DNA follows: TGTGCCAGCAGCCCCCGATTGCCTGAGACCCAGTACTTC.

Regarding this clonotype: A read error is the likely source, as a far larger clone sits one nucleotide away. The CDR3 reads CASSPRTGVLVSSGNTIYF. The CDR3 region has the DNA TGTGCCAGCAGCCCAAGGACAGGGGTCCTTGTTAGCTCTGGAAACACCATATATTTT. The genes are TRBV6-2 or TRBV6-3 and TRBJ1-3; the match to TRBD1 covers 9 bases. Germline trimming cut 6 bases from V and 0 bases from J; bases unmatched to any gene: 15. CDR1 is MNHEY, CDR2 SVGEGT, per germline. This CDR3 is built from 19 residues.

This clonotype was found many times. The chain combines TRBV5-4 with TRBJ2-1; TRBD2 matches at 10 bases. CDR1 is SGHNT and CDR2 is YYREEE in the germline V gene (reference sequence). The CDR3 is 15 amino acids. The trim removed 4 bases at V and 10 bases at J, leaving 11 bases unmatched. The CDR3, as DNA: TGTGCCAGCAGCCCCCCCAGCGGGGGGGCAAGGGAGCAGTTCTTC. Translation gives CASSPPSGGAREQFF.

This clonotype was observed many times. The CDR3 loop is CASSQGQDSNQPQHF. In DNA form, the CDR3 reads TGTGCCAGCAGCCAAGGACAGGATAGCAATCAGCCCCAGCATTTT. This rearrangement joins TRBV3-1 to TRBJ1-5, with a tentative D call TRBD1 (6 bases). The CDR3 runs 15 residues. V was trimmed by 1 base and J by 0 bases, leaving 7 bases between them. Germline V gene lookup returns CDR1 LGHDT and CDR2 YNNKEL (reference sequence).

This clonotype was observed at least ten times. V gene TRBV19 combines with J gene TRBJ1-5; D might be TRBD1 (5 bases). The germline gives CDR1 LNHDA, CDR2 SQIVND (reference sequence). This CDR3 has 16 residues. The V and J ends lost 8 bases and 0 bases respectively, with 17 bases between them. Written as DNA, the CDR3 is TGTGCCAGTGGAAGAGGGGCAGATTATAGCAATCAGCCCCAGCATTTT. Its protein is CASGRGADYSNQPQHF.

Points on this clonotype: Only one base separates this from a far larger clonotype, so it likely reflects a read error. The chain employs TRBV6-9 and TRBJ1-2; 7 bases align to TRBD1. The CDR3 is 15 amino acids. Germline V gene data show CDR1 as MNHGY and CDR2 as SVAAGI. The CDR3 protein is CAISYSGGERRGYTF. The CDR3 region has the DNA TGTGCCATCAGTTACTCAGGGGGAGAGAGAAGGGGCTACACCTTC.

This clonotype was seen repeatedly, ten times or more. The chain joins TRBV20-1 to TRBJ1-1; TRBD1 matches 7 bases. Germline values: CDR1 DFQATT, CDR2 SNEGSKA (reference sequence). Trimming cost V 5 bases and J 5 bases; bases outside gene matches: 5. The CDR3 contains 12 residues. DNA for the CDR3: TGCAGTGCTGAACAGGGGAGGACTGAAGCTTTCTTT. Translated: CSAEQGRTEAFF.

In its sample, this clonotype was seen many times. The chain carries TRBV20-1 and TRBJ2-3; a possible D gene is TRBD1 (6 bases). Trimming cost V 0 bases and J 2 bases, with 12 bases left between them. There are 15 residues in the CDR3. Per the germline V gene, CDR1 is DFQATT and CDR2 is SNEGSKA (reference sequence). In DNA form, the CDR3 reads TGCAGTGCTAGAGATCACAGGGTGAACACAGATACGCAGTATTTT. It translates to CSARDHRVNTDTQYF.

This clonotype was seen only once. One end of the junction does not line up with germline, which may come from a read error. The CDR3 is CPSGSGGYYNEQFF. DNA of the CDR3: TGTCCCAGTGGTAGCGGTGGATATTACAATGAGCAGTTCTTC. The chain uses TRBV19 and TRBJ2-1, with a weak D call TRBD2 (6 bases). Germline assignment: CDR1 LNHDA and CDR2 SQIVND (reference sequence). This CDR3 contains 14 residues.

The chain employs TRBV20-1 and TRBJ2-7; 9 bases match TRBD2. This CDR3 is 17 amino acids long. Germline loops: CDR1 DFQATT, CDR2 SNEGSKA (reference sequence). J was trimmed by 1 base and V by 0 bases; bases with no gene match: 10. The CDR3 loop is CSARDDSGLAGSYEQYF. CDR3 nucleotides: TGCAGTGCTAGAGACGATAGTGGGCTAGCGGGGTCCTACGAGCAGTACTTC.

A remark on this clonotype: A junction boundary mismatches the germline segment, possibly from a read error. The J gene is TRBJ2-5, the V gene TRBV6-5; 7 bases match TRBD2. The CDR3 spans 14 residues. Germline CDR1 and CDR2: MNHEY and SVGAGI. The CDR3 loop is CASSSAGRGETKYF. CDR3 bases: TGTGCCAGCAGTTCAGCAGGGAGGGGAGAGACCAAGTACTTC.

This clonotype was detected a few times. A much more abundant neighbour one base away suggests this may be a read error. Here the CDR3 omits its conserved ending phenylalanine or tryptophan, so a read error is the likely source. The V call is TRBV6-1, the J call TRBJ2-7; 8 nucleotides align to TRBD2. The CDR3 length is 14 residues. Germline-derived CDR1 and CDR2 are MNHNS and SASEGT. J lost 7 bases, V lost 6 bases, and 11 bases had no gene match. The CDR3, as DNA: TGTGCCAGCAGCTCCTCCCAAGCGGGGGAAGAGCAGTACCTC. Translating gives CASSSSQAGEEQYL.

This clonotype was counted many times. DNA for the CDR3: TGTGCCAGCAGGGGGATTACAGGGTACTATGGCTACACCTTC. This gives the protein CASRGITGYYGYTF. This chain uses TRBV6-1 with TRBJ1-2; weak D call: TRBD1 (6 bases). This CDR3 has 14 amino acids. Trimming stripped 6 bases from V and 3 bases from J, with 14 bases between. From germline, CDR1 is MNHNS and CDR2 SASEGT.

This clonotype was observed many times. The chain combines TRBV3-1 with TRBJ2-1; 11 bases are a match to TRBD2. The CDR3 has 17 residues. CDR1 and CDR2 (germline): LGHDT, YNNKEL (reference sequence). The trim removed 0 bases at V and 7 bases at J, leaving 8 bases unmatched. The CDR3 is CASSQDLASGGQNEQFF. Written as DNA, the CDR3 is TGTGCCAGCAGCCAAGATCTGGCTAGCGGGGGGCAAAATGAGCAGTTCTTC.

This clonotype was observed many times. V is TRBV12-3 or TRBV12-4 and J is TRBJ2-3; the D is unclear. The CDR3 totals 14 residues. Between the trimmed V and J ends, which lost 1 base and 2 bases, there was a span of 7 bases. CDR3 DNA sequence: TGTGCCAGCAGTTTAGGTACTATCACAGATACGCAGTATTTT. Translating it yields CASSLGTITDTQYF.

This clonotype was seen at least ten times. This chain uses TRBV27 with TRBJ1-6; TRBD1 is a possible D gene (6 bases). Germline assignment: CDR1 MNHEY and CDR2 SMNVEV (reference sequence). V lost 5 bases to trimming and J lost 10 bases, with 21 bases between them. This CDR3 spans 16 amino acids. The DNA of the CDR3 is TGTGCCAGCAGTCCAGCGACAGGATTTAGGGCATCACCCCTCCACTTT. The encoded protein is CASSPATGFRASPLHF.

As to this clonotype: A single base separates this from a much larger clone, so it may be a read error. V gene TRBV19 combines with J gene TRBJ1-1; D remains unclear. Trimming took 10 bases from V and 2 from J, leaving 17 bases between them. This CDR3 comprises 14 residues. Germline V gene data show CDR1 as LNHDA and CDR2 as SQIVND (reference sequence). The CDR3 loop reads CAISLGLQNTEAFF. DNA for the CDR3: TGTGCCATTAGCCTGGGTCTTCAAAACACTGAAGCTTTCTTT.